The source of this T cell receptor (beta chain) is a study of blood T cell repertoires in COVID-19. TCRdb's copy holds only in-frame clones and misses some; the assay was immunoSEQ multiplex PCR. The sample holds 60,000 or so clones; approximately 90% are singletons and the top ten take less than 2%. This TCR was sampled from a human donor in a cohort sampled during active COVID-19. The source material was peripheral blood.

In nucleotides, the CDR3 is TGTGCCAGCAGCATAATGGAGAAACCTCTCTACGAGCAGTACTTC. This codes for CASSIMEKPLYEQYF. The chain recombines TRBV28 with TRBJ2-7; no clear D. This CDR3 has 15 residues. Germline lookup yields CDR1 MDHEN and CDR2 SYDVKM. V was clipped by 6 bases and J by 3 bases, with 18 bases between them.